This TCR beta chain emerged from a study of radiotherapy plus CTLA-4 blockade in lung cancer. For the study at large: Objective responses occurred in about a sixth of patients; approximately 33% had disease control. Study-wide findings and caveats: Early blood T cell clone dynamics, with interferon-beta, were reported to best predict response. Blood-borne expansion of tumor-derived TCR clones followed radiotherapy plus ipilimumab.

From germline, CDR1 is SGHTA and CDR2 FQGNSA. This CDR3 is built from 14 residues. The V gene lost 5 bases and the J gene lost 2 bases, with 10 bases spanning the gap. Repertoires were generated with immunoSEQ multiplex PCR, while TCRdb's copy carries only in-frame clones and drops some. Here the sample spans fewer than 65,000 clones, about three quarters being singletons. Participants had chemo-refractory metastatic non-small-cell lung cancer and were treated with focal radiation plus ipilimumab CTLA-4 blockade. This clone was recorded once. What it binds is not known. V is TRBV7-2 and J is TRBJ2-1; possible D gene TRBD1, 5 bases. This specimen was peripheral blood, taken from a patient treated with radiotherapy plus ipilimumab. This receptor was identified in a human donor with non-small cell lung cancer whose response to radiotherapy plus ipilimumab could not be evaluated. The CDR3 nucleotides are TGTGCCAGCAGCGACAGTTCGGCCTACAATGAGCAGTTCTTC. Translating gives CASSDSSAYNEQFF.